Listed here is a single TCR beta chain. The entry originates in a study of T cell responses to AZD1222 COVID-19 vaccine. Clones were read by immunoSEQ multiplex PCR, and TCRdb kept only the in-frame ones, dropping some. The sample has 20,000 to 30,000 clones, around 87% seen once. CDR3 length: 13 residues. V lost 5 bases and J lost 3, with 8 bases in between. Germline V gene data show CDR1 as PRHDT and CDR2 as FYEKMQ (reference sequence). The specimen was peripheral blood, collected 28 days after the second AZD1222 dose. The chain carries TRBV13 and TRBJ1-5; no clear D gene. The sequence was obtained from an adult who received the AZD1222 COVID-19 vaccine. CDR3 sequence reads: CASSPDPNQPQHF. CDR3 bases: TGTGCCAGCAGCCCGGACCCCAATCAGCCCCAGCATTTT.